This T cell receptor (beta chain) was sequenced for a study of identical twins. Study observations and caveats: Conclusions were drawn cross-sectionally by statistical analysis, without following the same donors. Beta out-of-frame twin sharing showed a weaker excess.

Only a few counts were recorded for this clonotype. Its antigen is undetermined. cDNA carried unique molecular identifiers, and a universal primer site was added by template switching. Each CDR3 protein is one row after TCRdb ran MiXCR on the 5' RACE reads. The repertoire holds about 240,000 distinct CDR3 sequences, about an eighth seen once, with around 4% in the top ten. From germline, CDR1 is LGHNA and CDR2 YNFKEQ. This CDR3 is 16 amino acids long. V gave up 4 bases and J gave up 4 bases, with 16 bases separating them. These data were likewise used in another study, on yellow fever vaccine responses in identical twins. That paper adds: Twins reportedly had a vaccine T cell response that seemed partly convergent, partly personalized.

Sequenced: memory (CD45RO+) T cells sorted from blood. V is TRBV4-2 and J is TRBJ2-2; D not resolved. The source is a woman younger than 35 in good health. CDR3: CASSPSGYPITGELFF. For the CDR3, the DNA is TGTGCCAGCAGCCCAAGTGGCTACCCCATCACCGGGGAGCTGTTTTTT.